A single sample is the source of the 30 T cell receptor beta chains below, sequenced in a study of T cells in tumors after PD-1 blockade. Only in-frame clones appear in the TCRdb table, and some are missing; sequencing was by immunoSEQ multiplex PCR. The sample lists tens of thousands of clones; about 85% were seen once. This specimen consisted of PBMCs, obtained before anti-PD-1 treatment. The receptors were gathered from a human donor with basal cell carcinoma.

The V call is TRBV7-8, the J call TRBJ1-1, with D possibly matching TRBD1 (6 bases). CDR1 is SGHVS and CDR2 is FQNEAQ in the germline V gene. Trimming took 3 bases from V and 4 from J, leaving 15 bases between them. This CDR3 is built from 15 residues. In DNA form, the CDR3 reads TGTGCCAGCAGCTTGACAACCGCAGGGGTCACTGAAGCTTTCTTT. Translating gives CASSLTTAGVTEAFF.

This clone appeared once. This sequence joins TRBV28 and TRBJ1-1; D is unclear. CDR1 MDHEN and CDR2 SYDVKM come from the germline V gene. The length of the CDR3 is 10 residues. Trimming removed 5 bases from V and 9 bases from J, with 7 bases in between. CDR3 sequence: CASSGKQAFF. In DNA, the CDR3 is TGTGCCAGCAGTGGGAAGCAAGCTTTCTTT.

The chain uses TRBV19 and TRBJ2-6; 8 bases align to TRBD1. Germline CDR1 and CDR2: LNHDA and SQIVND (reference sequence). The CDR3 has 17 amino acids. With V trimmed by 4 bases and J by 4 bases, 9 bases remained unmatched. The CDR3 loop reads CASSRAGGALGANVLTF. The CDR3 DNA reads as TGTGCCAGTAGTAGAGCAGGGGGCGCGTTAGGGGCCAACGTCCTGACTTTC. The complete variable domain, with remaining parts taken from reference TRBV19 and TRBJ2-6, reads DGGITQSPKYLFRKEGQNVTLSCEQNLNHDAMYWYRQDPGQGLRLIYYSQIVNDFQKGDIAEGYSVSREKKESFPLTVTSAQKNPTAFYLCASSRAGGALGANVLTFGAGSRLTVL.

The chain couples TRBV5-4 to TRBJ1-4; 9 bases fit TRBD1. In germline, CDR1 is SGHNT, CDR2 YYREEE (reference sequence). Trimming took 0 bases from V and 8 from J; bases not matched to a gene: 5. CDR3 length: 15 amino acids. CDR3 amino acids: CASSLGTGESEKLFF. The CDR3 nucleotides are TGTGCCAGCAGCTTGGGGACAGGGGAAAGCGAAAAACTGTTTTTT.

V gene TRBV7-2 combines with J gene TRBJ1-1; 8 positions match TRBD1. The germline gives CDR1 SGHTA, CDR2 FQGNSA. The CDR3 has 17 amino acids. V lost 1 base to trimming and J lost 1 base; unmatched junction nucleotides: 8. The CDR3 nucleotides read TGTGCCAGCAGCTTAGGTACCCCGGGGACAGGGAACACTGAAGCTTTCTTT. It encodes CASSLGTPGTGNTEAFF.

CDR3 sequence: CASSNRGRIFDEQYF. The CDR3 coding sequence is TGTGCCAGTAGTAACAGGGGGCGAATTTTTGACGAGCAGTACTTC. The chain joins TRBV19 to TRBJ2-7; 9 bases agree with TRBD1. Trimming took 4 bases from V and 5 from J; bases not matched to a gene: 9. Germline assignment: CDR1 LNHDA and CDR2 SQIVND (reference sequence). The length of the CDR3 is 15 residues.

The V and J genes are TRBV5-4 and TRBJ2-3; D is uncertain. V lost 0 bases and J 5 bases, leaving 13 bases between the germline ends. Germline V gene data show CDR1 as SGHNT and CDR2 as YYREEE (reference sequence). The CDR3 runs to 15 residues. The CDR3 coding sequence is TGTGCCAGCAGCTTGGAGACGGCTCTGGGAGATACGCAGTATTTT. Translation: CASSLETALGDTQYF.

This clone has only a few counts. The CDR3 loop reads CASSRSVVEEQFF. CDR3 DNA: TGCGCCAGCAGCCGTTCGGTCGTAGAAGAGCAGTTCTTC. V is TRBV4-1 and J is TRBJ2-1, with D unresolved. This CDR3 is 13 amino acids long. Germline V gives CDR1 MGHRA, CDR2 YSYEKL. Trimming took off 4 bases at V and 10 bases at J, with 14 bases between the two ends.

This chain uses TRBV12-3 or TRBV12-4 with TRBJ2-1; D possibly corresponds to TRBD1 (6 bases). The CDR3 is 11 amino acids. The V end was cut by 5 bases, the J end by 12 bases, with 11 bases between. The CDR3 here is CASSPGAVQFF. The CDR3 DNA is TGTGCCAGCAGTCCAGGGGCCGTGCAGTTCTTC.

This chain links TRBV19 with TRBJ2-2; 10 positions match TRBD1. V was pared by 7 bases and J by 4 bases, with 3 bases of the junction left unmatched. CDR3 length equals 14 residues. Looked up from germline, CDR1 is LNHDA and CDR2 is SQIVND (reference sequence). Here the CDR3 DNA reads TGTGCCAGTAAGGGACAGGGGACCACCGGGGAGCTGTTTTTT. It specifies CASKGQGTTGELFF.

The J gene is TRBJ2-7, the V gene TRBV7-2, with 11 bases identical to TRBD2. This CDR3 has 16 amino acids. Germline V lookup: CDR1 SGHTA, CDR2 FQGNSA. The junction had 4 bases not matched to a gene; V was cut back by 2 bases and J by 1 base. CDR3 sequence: CASSLSRLAGSYEQYF. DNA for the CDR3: TGTGCCAGCAGCTTATCCCGACTAGCGGGGTCCTACGAGCAGTACTTC.

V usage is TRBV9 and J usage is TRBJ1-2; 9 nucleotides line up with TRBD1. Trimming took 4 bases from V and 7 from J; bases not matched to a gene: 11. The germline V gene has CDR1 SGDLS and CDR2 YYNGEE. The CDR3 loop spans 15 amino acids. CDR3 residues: CASSMTGTGMSGYTF. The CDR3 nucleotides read TGTGCCAGCAGCATGACCGGGACAGGGATGTCTGGCTACACCTTC.

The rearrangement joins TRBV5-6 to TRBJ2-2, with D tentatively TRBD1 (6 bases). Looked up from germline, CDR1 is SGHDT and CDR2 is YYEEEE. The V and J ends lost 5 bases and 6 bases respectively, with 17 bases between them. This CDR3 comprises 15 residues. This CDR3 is CASRKRQVVAGELFF. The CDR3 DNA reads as TGTGCCAGCAGAAAGAGACAGGTTGTGGCCGGGGAGCTGTTTTTT.

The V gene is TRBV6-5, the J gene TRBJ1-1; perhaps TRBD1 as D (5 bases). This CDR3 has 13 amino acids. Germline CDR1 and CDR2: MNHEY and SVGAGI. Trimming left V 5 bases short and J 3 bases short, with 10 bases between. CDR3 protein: CASSLIQDTEAFF. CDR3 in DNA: TGTGCCAGCAGTCTGATACAGGACACTGAAGCTTTCTTT.

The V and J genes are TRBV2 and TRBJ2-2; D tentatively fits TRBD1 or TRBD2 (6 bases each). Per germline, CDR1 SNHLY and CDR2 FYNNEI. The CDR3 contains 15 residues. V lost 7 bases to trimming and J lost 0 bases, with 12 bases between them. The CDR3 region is CASNWGAANTGELFF. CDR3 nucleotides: TGTGCCAGCAATTGGGGGGCCGCGAACACCGGGGAGCTGTTTTTT.

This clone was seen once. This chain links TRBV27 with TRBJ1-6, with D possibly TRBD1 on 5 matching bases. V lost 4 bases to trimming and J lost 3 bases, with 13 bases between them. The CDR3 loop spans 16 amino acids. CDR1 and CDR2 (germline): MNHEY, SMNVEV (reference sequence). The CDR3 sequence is CASSYAKGDYNSPLHF. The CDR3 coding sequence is TGTGCCAGCAGTTACGCGAAAGGGGACTATAATTCACCCCTCCACTTT.

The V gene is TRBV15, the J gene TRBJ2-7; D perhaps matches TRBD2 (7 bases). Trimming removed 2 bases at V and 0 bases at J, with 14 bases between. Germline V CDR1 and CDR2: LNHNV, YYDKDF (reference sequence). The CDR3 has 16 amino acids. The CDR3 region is CATSRRRGGFSYEQYF. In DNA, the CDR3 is TGTGCCACCAGCAGACGTAGGGGGGGCTTCTCCTACGAGCAGTACTTC.

Written as DNA, the CDR3 is TGCGCCAGCAGACCCCCCGGGCTAGCGGGGGACAATGAGCAGTTCTTC. Translating gives CASRPPGLAGDNEQFF. The chain has TRBV5-1 and TRBJ2-1, with 10 bases identical to TRBD2. Germline V gene data show CDR1 as SGHRS and CDR2 as YFSETQ. Trimming at V came to 5 bases and at J to 5 bases, leaving 10 bases not matched to a gene. The CDR3 extends over 16 amino acids.

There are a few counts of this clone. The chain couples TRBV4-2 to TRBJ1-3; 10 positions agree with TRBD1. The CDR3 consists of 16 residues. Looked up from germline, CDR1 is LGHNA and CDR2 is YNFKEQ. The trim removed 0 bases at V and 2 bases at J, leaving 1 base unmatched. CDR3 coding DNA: TGTGCCAGCAGCCAAGAGGGGACAGGGGCTGGAAACACCATATATTTT. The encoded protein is CASSQEGTGAGNTIYF.

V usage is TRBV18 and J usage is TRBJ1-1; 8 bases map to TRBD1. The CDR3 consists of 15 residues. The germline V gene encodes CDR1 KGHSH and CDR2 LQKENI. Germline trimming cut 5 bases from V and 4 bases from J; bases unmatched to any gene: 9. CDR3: CASSSDQGASTEAFF. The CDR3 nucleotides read TGTGCCAGCTCATCCGATCAGGGGGCGAGCACTGAAGCTTTCTTT.

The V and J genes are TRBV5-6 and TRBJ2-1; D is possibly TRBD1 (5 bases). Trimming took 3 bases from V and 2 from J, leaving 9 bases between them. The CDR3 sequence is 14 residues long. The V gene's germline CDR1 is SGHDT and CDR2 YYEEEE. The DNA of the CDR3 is TGTGCCAGCAGCTGGACAATTACCTACAATGAGCAGTTCTTC. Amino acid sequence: CASSWTITYNEQFF.

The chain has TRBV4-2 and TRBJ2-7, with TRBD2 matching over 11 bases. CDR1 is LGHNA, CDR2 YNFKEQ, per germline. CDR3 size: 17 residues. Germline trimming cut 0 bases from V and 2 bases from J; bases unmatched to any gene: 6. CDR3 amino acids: CASSQDDLAGGTYEQYF. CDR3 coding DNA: TGTGCCAGCAGCCAAGATGATCTAGCGGGGGGAACCTACGAGCAGTACTTC.

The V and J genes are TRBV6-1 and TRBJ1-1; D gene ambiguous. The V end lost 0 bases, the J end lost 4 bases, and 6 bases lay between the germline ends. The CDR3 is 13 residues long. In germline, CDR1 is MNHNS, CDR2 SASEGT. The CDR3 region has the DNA TGTGCCAGCAGTGAAGCGCGGGGCACTGAAGCTTTCTTT. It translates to CASSEARGTEAFF.

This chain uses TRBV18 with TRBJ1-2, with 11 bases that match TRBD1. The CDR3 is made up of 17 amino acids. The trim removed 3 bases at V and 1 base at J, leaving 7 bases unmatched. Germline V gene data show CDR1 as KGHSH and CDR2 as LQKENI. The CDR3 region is CASSPFTGTGGNYGYTF. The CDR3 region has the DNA TGTGCCAGCTCACCGTTTACCGGGACAGGGGGTAACTATGGCTACACCTTC.

The CDR3: CASTPGVPEQYF. The CDR3 DNA follows: TGCGCCAGCACCCCAGGGGTTCCCGAGCAGTACTTC. The genes are TRBV10-2 and TRBJ2-7, with a weak D call TRBD1 (6 bases). Looked up from germline, CDR1 is WSHSY and CDR2 is SAAADI. V was cut by 7 bases and J by 6 bases, with 13 bases left in between. The CDR3 covers 12 residues.

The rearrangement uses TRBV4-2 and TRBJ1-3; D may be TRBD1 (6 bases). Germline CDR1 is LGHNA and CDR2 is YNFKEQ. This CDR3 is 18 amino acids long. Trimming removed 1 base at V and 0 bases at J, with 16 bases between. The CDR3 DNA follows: TGTGCCAGCAGCCAAGTCTCGGGCCAGACAGGCTCTGGAAACACCATATATTTT. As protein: CASSQVSGQTGSGNTIYF.

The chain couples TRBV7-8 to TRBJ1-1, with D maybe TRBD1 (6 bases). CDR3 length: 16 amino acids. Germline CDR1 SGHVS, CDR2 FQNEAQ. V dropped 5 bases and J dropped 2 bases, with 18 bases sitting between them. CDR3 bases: TGTGCCAGCAGCCCAGATCTGGACAGACTCAACACTGAAGCTTTCTTT. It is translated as CASSPDLDRLNTEAFF.

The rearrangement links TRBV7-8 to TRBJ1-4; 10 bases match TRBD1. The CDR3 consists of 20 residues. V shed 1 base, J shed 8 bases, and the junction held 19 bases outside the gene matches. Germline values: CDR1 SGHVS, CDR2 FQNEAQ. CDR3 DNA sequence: TGTGCCAGCAGCTTAGTGTCGGCCCTAACCCGACAGGGGGCAGGAGAAAAACTGTTTTTT. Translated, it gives CASSLVSALTRQGAGEKLFF.

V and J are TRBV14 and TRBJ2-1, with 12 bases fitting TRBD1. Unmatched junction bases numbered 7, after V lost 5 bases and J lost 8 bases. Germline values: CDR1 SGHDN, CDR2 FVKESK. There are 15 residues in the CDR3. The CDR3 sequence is CASSFRDRGRDEQFF. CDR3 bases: TGTGCCAGCAGCTTCCGGGACAGGGGGCGGGATGAGCAGTTCTTC.

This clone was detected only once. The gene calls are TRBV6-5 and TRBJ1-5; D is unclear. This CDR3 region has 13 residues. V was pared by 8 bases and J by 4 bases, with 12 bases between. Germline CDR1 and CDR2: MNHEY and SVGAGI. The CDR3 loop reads CASQTTQNQPQHF. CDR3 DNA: TGTGCCAGCCAGACGACACAAAATCAGCCCCAGCATTTT.